This T cell receptor (beta chain) was sequenced for a study of blood T cells in healthy people across ages. Study findings and constraints: Donors of long life had a larger count of naive CD4+ cells and greater diversity than aged donors.

Next came a second PCR, run for 7 to 11 cycles, which used a sample-barcoded 5' primer along with a J-beta primer mix. Template switching added a 12-random-nucleotide identifier to every cDNA molecule. Sequencing of every sample gave 3 million or more CDR3-containing paired-end reads. TCRdb fed the 5' RACE reads into MiXCR, producing one record per CDR3 protein. The table records hundreds of thousands of distinct CDR3 sequences, roughly 64% of them present only once. V lost 0 bases and J 7 bases, leaving 16 bases between the germline ends. This CDR3 comprises 15 residues. CDR1 SGHAT and CDR2 FQNNGV come from the germline V gene. A few counts support this clonotype. Its antigen is undetermined. Drawn from each donor were 8.5 to 10 milliliters of peripheral blood.

The sample consisted of blood. This clonotype was sampled from a man younger than 45 in good health. The V call is TRBV11-2, the J call TRBJ2-7; D is possibly TRBD2 (6 bases). CDR3 residues: CASSLDGGWGSEQYF. For the CDR3, the DNA is TGTGCCAGCAGCTTAGACGGAGGGTGGGGGAGTGAGCAGTACTTC.